This T cell receptor (beta chain) came from a study of chemoradiotherapy in HPV16-positive cancers (dated 2022 in TCRdb). Background for the entire study: Candidate HPV-specific T-cell clones and common TCR motifs were defined through functional T-cell assays on cells from two HPV16-positive patients. The candidate HPV-specific TCRs and motifs were subsequently tracked in TCR repertoires obtained from some 90 patients with HPV-related cancers. The study asked whether T-cell immunity against the HPV oncoproteins E6 and E7 changes during chemoradiotherapy and whether it affects survival.

The library was built by means of the immunoSEQ multiplex PCR assay. Imported from immuneACCESS, the table was reduced by TCRdb to in-frame sequences with V and J called. These copies leave out some clones; in studies compared against another copy, an unresolved V gene accounts for under half, and the cause of the remainder is not known. The sample profile shows 4,000 or so clones; around 80% of them were found once. 8.5% to 14% of the sample is taken by the ten largest. Repertoires were sampled repeatedly over the course of chemoradiotherapy, so clonal expansion could be followed in the tumor microenvironment. Points on this clone: What this receptor recognizes is not known. Per-nucleotide qualities are absent, and no much larger clonotype sits a single base away.

Study-level results and caveats: Expansion of candidate HPV-specific clones and E7-related TCR motifs was observed in the tumor microenvironment during treatment, whereas no such expansion was observed for non-HPV-specific T cells. Improved recurrence-free survival in HPV16-positive patients was associated with expansion of HPV-responsive T cells during chemoradiotherapy. The survival association was reported for HPV16-positive patients, and the functional definition of HPV-specific T cells was derived from only a couple of HPV16-positive patients.

Taken from cysteine to phenylalanine, the CDR3 has 15 residues. Only CDR3 DNA remains: 45 bases, in frame from the first base. The germline V gene (reference sequence) specifies GTSNPN as CDR1 and SVGIG as CDR2. At the junction V is shortened by 4 bases and J by 5 bases, with 21 bases in between. The sequence joins TRBV30 to TRBJ2-7, with no confident D gene call. The source material was tumor tissue, sampled from a patient who underwent chemoradiotherapy. The clonotype comes from a human donor with HPV-associated anogenital cancer. The CDR3 region reads CAWTRKDTSLNEQYF. DNA sequence: TGTGCCTGGACACGGAAGGATACCTCTCTTAACGAGCAGTACTTC.